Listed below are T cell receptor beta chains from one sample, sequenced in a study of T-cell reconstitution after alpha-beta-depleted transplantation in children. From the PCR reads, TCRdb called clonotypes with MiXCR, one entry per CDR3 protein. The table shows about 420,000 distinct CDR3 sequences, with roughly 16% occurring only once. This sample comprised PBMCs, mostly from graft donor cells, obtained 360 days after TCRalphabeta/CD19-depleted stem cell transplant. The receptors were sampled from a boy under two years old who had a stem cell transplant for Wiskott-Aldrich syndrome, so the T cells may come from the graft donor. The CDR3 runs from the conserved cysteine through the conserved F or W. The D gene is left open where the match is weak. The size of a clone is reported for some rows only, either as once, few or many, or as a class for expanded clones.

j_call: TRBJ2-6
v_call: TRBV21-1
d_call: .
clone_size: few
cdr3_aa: CASCGGGLSGANVLTF
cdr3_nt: TGTGCCAGCTGCGGGGGGGGACTCTCTGGGGCCAACGTCCTGACTTTC

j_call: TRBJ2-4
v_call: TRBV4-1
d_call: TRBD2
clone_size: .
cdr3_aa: CASSQDRTSGPLAKNIQYF
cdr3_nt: TGCGCCAGCAGCCAAGATCGAACTAGCGGTCCCTTAGCCAAAAACATTCAGTACTTC

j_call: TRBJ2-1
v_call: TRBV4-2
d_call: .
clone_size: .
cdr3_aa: CASSPTGLRNEQFF
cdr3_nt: TGTGCCAGCAGCCCCACGGGACTTCGCAATGAGCAGTTCTTC

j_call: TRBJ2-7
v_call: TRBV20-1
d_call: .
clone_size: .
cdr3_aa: CSVRIGYEQYF
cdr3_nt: TGCAGTGTCAGGATAGGATACGAGCAGTACTTC

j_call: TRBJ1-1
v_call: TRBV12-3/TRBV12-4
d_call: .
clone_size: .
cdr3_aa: CASSPATGQNTEAFF
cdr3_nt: TGTGCCAGCAGTCCGGCGACAGGCCAGAACACTGAAGCTTTCTTT

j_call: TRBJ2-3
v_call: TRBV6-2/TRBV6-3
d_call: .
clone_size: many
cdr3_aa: CASSPIEQVDTQYF
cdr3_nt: TGTGCCAGCAGCCCTATCGAACAGGTTGATACGCAGTATTTT

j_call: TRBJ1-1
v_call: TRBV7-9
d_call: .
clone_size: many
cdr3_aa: CASSLQGLNTEAFF
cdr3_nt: TGTGCCAGCAGCTTACAGGGGTTGAACACTGAAGCTTTCTTT

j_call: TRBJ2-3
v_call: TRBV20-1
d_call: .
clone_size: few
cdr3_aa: CSARVGRPVTTDTQYF
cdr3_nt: TGCAGTGCTAGAGTAGGGAGGCCGGTAACCACAGATACGCAGTATTTT

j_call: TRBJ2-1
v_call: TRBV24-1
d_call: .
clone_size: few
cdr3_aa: CATSDLRTAGEQFF
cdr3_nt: TGTGCCACCAGTGATTTGCGGACCGCAGGTGAGCAGTTCTTC

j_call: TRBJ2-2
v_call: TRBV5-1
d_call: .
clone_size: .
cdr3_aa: CASSLGTNGGELFF
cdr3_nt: TGCGCCAGCAGCTTGGGGACCAACGGCGGGGAGCTGTTTTTT

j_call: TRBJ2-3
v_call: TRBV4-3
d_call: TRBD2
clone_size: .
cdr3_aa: CASSQEGAGGGADTQYF
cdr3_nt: TGCGCCAGCAGCCAAGAAGGGGCGGGAGGGGGCGCAGATACGCAGTATTTT

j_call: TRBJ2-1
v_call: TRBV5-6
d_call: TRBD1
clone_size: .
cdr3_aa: CASSLIEGALRYNEQFF
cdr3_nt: TGTGCCAGCAGCTTAATCGAGGGGGCGTTACGTTACAATGAGCAGTTCTTC

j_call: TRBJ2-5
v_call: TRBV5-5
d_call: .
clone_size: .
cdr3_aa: CASSYLDSQETQYF
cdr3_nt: TGTGCCAGCAGCTACTTGGACAGCCAAGAGACCCAGTACTTC